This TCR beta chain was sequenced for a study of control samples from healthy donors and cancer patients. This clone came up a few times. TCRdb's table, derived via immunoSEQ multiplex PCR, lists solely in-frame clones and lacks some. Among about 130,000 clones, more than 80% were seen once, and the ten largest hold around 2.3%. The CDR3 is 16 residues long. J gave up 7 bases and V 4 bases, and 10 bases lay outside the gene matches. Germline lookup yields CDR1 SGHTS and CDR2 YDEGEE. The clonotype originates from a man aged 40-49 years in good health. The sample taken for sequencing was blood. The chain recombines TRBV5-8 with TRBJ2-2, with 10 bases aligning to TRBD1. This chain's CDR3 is CASSGRDRGKGGELFF. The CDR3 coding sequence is TGTGCCAGCAGCGGCCGGGACAGGGGCAAGGGCGGGGAGCTGTTTTTT.